The entry below gives a single TCR beta chain sequence along with its context. Its antigen is not identified. The source of the sample is a study of shared clonotypes between healthy human individuals. Study-level information: CD4 naive and memory got three plates each, CD8 naive two, CD8 memory one.

Per the germline V gene, CDR1 is SGHAT and CDR2 is FQNNGV. Trimming took off 0 bases at V and 2 bases at J, with 11 bases between the two ends. The CDR3 runs 15 residues. Findings of the study overall: Only blood underwent sampling, and tissue repertoires likely differ.

The table came from immunoSEQ multiplex PCR; TCRdb's copy has only in-frame clones and leaves some out. The sample lists about 640,000 clones; about two thirds were seen once. The chain is built from TRBV11-2 and TRBJ2-7; D call uncertain. The specimen sequenced was memory CD4+ T cells sorted from blood. Subset meaning: CD45RA-negative fraction. The clonotype originates from a woman in her twenties or thirties in good health. This CDR3 reads CASSLDWAFTYEQYF. The CDR3 nucleotides are TGTGCCAGCAGCTTAGATTGGGCGTTTACCTACGAGCAGTACTTC.